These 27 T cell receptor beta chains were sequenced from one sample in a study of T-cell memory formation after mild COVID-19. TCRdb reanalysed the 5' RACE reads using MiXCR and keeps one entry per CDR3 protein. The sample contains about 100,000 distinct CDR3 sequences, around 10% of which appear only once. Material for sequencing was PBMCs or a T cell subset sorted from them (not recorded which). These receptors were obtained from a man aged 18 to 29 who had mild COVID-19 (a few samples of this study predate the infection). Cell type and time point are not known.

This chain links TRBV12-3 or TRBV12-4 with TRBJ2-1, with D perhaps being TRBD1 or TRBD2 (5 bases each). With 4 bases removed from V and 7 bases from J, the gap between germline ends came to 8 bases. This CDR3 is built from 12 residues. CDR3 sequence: CASSYGGNEQFF. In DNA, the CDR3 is TGTGCCAGCAGTTATGGGGGTAATGAGCAGTTCTTC.

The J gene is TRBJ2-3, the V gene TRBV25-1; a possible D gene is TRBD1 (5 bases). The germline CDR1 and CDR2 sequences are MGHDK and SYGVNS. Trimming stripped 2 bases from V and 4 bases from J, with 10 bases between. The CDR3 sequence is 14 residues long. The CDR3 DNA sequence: TGTGCCAGCAGTGAACAGGGATGGGCAGATACGCAGTATTTT. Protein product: CASSEQGWADTQYF.

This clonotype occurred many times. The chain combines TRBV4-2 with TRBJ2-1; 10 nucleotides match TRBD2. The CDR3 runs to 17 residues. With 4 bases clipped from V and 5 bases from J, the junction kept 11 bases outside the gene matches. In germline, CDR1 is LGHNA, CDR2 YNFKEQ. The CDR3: CASSPLNLAGEHNEQFF. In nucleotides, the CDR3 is TGTGCCAGCAGCCCCTTAAACCTAGCGGGGGAACACAATGAGCAGTTCTTC.

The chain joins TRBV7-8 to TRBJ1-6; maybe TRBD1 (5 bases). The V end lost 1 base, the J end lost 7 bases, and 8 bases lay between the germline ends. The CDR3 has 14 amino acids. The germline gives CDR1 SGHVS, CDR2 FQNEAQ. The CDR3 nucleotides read TGTGCCAGCAGCTTAGGGGGCAGAAATTCACCCCTCCACTTT. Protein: CASSLGGRNSPLHF.

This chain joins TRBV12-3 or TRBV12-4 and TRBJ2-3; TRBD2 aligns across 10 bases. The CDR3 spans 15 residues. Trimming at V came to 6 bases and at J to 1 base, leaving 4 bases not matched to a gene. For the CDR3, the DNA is TGTGCCAGCAGCCCTAGCGGGGGCCGCACAGATACGCAGTATTTT. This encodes CASSPSGGRTDTQYF.

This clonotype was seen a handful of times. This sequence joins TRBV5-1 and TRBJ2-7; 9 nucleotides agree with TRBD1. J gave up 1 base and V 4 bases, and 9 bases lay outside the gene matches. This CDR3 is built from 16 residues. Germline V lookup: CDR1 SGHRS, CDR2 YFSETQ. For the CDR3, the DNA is TGCGCCAGCAGCAACCCGGGACAGGGAGTATCCTACGAGCAGTACTTC. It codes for CASSNPGQGVSYEQYF.

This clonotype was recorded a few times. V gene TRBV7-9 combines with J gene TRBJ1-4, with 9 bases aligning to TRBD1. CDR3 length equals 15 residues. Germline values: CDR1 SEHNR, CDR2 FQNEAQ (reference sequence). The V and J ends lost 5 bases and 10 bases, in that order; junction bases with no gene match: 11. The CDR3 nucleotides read TGTGCCAGCAGCAGCCCGACAGGGGGGTTGTCAAAACTGTTTTTT. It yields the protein CASSSPTGGLSKLFF.

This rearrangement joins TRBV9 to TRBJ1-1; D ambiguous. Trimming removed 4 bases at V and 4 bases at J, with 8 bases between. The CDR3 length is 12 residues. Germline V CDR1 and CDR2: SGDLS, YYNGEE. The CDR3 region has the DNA TGTGCCAGCAGCCCGGCGGGCACTGAAGCTTTCTTT. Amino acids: CASSPAGTEAFF.

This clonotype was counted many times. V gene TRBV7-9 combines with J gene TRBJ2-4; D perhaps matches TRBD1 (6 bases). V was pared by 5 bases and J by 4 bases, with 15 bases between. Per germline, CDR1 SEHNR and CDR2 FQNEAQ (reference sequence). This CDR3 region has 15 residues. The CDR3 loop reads CASSPPGTSKNIQYF. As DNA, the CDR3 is TGTGCCAGCAGCCCCCCCGGGACATCTAAAAACATTCAGTACTTC.

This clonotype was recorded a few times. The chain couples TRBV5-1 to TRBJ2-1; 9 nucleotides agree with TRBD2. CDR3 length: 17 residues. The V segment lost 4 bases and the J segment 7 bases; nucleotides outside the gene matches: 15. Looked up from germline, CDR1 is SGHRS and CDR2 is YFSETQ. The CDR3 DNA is TGCGCCAGCAGCCCCCCGGGGGCGGGGGGGCCCGGGAATGAGCAGTTCTTC. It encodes CASSPPGAGGPGNEQFF.

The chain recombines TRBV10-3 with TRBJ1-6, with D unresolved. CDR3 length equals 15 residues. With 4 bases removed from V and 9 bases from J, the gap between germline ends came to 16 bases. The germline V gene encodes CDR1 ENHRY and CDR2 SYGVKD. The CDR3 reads CAISVAQSIGSPLHF. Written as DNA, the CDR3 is TGTGCCATCAGTGTGGCCCAGTCTATCGGTTCACCCCTCCACTTT.

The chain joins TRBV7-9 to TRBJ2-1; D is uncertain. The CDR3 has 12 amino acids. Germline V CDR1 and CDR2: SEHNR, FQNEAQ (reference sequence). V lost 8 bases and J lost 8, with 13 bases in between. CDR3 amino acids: CASSWLVDEQFF. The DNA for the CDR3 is TGTGCCAGCTCCTGGTTAGTCGATGAGCAGTTCTTC.

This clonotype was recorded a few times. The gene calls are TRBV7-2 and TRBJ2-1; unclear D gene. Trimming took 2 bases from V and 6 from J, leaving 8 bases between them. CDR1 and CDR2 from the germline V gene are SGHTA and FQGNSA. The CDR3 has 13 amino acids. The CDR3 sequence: CASSLWASNEQFF. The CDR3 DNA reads TGTGCCAGCAGCTTATGGGCCTCCAATGAGCAGTTCTTC.

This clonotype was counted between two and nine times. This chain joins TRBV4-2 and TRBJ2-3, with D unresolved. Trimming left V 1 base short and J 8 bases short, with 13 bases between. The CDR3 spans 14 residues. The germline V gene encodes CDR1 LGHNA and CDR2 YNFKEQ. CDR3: CASSQAGSLGTQYF. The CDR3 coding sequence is TGTGCCAGCAGCCAAGCCGGGTCCCTAGGTACGCAGTATTTT.

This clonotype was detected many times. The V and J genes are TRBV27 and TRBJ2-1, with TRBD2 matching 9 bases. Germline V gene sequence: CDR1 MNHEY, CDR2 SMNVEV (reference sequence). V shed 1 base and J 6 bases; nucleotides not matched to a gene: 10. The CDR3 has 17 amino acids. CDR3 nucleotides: TGTGCCAGCAGTTTATGGGCGGGGGGGCCAATTTCCAATGAGCAGTTCTTC. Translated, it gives CASSLWAGGPISNEQFF.

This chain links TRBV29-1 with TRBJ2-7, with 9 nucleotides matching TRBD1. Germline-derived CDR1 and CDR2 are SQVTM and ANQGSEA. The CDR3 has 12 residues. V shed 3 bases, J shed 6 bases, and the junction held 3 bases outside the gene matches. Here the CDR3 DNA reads TGCAGCGTTGAGGGGACAGGGATCGAGCAGTACTTC. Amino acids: CSVEGTGIEQYF.

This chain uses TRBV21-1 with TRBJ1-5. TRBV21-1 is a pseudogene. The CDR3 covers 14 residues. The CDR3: CASGGGRYNQPQHF. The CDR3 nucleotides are TGTGCCAGCGGAGGAGGTCGATACAATCAGCCCCAGCATTTT.

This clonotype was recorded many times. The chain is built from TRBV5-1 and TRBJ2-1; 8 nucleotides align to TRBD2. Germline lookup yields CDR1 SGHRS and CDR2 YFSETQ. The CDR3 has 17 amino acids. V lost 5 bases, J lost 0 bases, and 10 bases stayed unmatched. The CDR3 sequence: CASRFRAGASSYNEQFF. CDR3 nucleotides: TGCGCCAGCAGGTTTAGAGCGGGGGCCAGCTCCTACAATGAGCAGTTCTTC.

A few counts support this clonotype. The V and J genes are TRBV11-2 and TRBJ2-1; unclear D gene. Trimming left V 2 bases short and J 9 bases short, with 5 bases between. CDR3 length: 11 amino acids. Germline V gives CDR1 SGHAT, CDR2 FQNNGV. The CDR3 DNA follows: TGTGCCAGCAGCTTACTGTCTGAGCAGTTCTTC. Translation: CASSLLSEQFF.

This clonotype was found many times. This CDR3 reads CASSVGTGYEQYF. The CDR3 DNA sequence: TGTGCCAGCAGCGTTGGGACAGGGTACGAGCAGTACTTC. V gene TRBV14 combines with J gene TRBJ2-7; 9 nucleotides match TRBD1. Germline CDR1 is SGHDN and CDR2 is FVKESK. The CDR3 runs to 13 residues. V was pared by 5 bases and J by 4 bases, with 3 bases of the junction left unmatched.

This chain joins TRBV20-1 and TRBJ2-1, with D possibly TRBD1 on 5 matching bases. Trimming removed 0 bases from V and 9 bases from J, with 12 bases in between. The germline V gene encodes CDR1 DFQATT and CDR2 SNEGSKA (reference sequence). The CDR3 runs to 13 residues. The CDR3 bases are TGCAGTGCTAGAGACCCCCCCCAGGGTGAGCAGTTCTTC. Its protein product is CSARDPPQGEQFF.

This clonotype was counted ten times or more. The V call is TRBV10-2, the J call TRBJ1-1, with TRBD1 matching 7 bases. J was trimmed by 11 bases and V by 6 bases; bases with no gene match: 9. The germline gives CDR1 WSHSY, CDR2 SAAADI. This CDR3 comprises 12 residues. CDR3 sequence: CASSPRGFRAFF. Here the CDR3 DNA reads TGCGCCAGCAGCCCCAGGGGGTTTAGGGCTTTCTTT.

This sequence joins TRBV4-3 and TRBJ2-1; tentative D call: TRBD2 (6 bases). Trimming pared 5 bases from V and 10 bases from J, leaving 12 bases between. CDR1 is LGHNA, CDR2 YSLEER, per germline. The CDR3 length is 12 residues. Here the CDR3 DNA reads TGCGCCAGCAGCTACGGGGGTGTCGAGCAGTTCTTC. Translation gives CASSYGGVEQFF.

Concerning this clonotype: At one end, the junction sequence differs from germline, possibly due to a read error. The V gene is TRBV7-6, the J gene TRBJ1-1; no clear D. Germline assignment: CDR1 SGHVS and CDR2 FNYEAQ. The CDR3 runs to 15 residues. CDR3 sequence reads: CDSSLERQGNTEAFF. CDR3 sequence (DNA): TGTGACAGCAGCTTAGAACGACAAGGGAACACTGAAGCTTTCTTT. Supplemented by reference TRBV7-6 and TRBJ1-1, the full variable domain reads GAGVSQSPRYKVTKRGQDVALRCDPISGHVSLYWYRQALGQGPEFLTYFNYEAQQDKSGLPNDRFSAERPEGSISTLTIQRTEQRDSAMYRCDSSLERQGNTEAFFGQGTRLTVV.

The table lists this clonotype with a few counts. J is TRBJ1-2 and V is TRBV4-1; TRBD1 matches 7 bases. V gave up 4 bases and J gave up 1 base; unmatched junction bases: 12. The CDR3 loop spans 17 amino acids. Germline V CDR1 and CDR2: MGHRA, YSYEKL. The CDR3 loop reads CASSLNNARGLNYGYTF. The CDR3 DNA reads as TGCGCCAGCAGCCTGAACAACGCGAGGGGGCTTAACTATGGCTACACCTTC.

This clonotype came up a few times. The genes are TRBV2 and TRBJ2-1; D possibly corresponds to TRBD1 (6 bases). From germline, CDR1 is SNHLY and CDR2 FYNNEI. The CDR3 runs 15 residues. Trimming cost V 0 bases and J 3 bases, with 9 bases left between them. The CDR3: CASSEARTVYNEQFF. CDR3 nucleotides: TGTGCCAGCAGTGAAGCGCGGACAGTCTACAATGAGCAGTTCTTC.

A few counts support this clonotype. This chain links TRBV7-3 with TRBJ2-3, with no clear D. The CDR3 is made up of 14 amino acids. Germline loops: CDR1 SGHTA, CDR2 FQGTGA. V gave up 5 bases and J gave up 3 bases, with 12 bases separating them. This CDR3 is CASSPDVGTDTQYF. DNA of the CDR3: TGTGCCAGCAGCCCGGACGTAGGAACAGATACGCAGTATTTT.